These 6 T cell receptor beta chains were all obtained from the same sample, sequenced in a study of OX40 agonist ivuxolimab in advanced cancers. The data were produced by immunoSEQ multiplex PCR, yet TCRdb's version contains in-frame clones alone and is incomplete. The sample contains some 73,000 clones, 85% to 90% of which appear only once. The sequencing used CD4+ or CD8+ T cells sorted from blood, collected in a trial of the OX40 agonist ivuxolimab. These receptors were obtained from an adult with an advanced solid tumor such as melanoma, head and neck, liver or kidney cancer.

V and J are TRBV2 and TRBJ2-7, with D maybe TRBD1 (5 bases). CDR1 and CDR2 (germline): SNHLY, FYNNEI. The ends were cut back, 7 bases at V and 2 bases at J, with 9 bases in the middle. The CDR3 runs to 12 residues. In nucleotides, the CDR3 is TGTGCCAGCAAACAGGAAACCTACGAGCAGTACTTC. It translates to CASKQETYEQYF. The variable domain in full, completed from reference TRBV2 and TRBJ2-7, reads EPEVTQTPSHQVTQMGQEVILRCVPISNHLYFYWYRQILGQKVEFLVSFYNNEISEKSEIFDDQFSVERPDGSNFTLKIRSTKLEDSAMYFCASKQETYEQYFGPGTRLTVT.

The rearrangement joins TRBV4-2 to TRBJ1-6; a weak D match, TRBD1 (5 bases). Germline-derived CDR1 and CDR2 are LGHNA and YNFKEQ. This CDR3 spans 16 amino acids. Trimming stripped 2 bases from V and 7 bases from J, with 15 bases between. This CDR3 reads CASSQPRDYANSPLHF. CDR3 coding DNA: TGTGCCAGCAGCCAACCCCGGGACTACGCCAATTCACCCCTCCACTTT.

In its sample, this clone was seen a few times. The chain employs TRBV5-1 and TRBJ2-1; D unresolved. The CDR3 contains 11 residues. Trimming cost V 5 bases and J 4 bases, with 4 bases left between them. The germline V gene encodes CDR1 SGHRS and CDR2 YFSETQ. This chain's CDR3 is CASREYNEQFF. The DNA of the CDR3 is TGCGCCAGCAGGGAATACAATGAGCAGTTCTTC.

V is TRBV6-5 and J is TRBJ1-2, with D perhaps matching TRBD1 (5 bases). V lost 3 bases and J 10 bases, leaving 12 bases between the germline ends. CDR1 and CDR2 (germline): MNHEY, SVGAGI. This CDR3 comprises 12 residues. The CDR3 DNA is TGTGCCAGCAGTTATTCTGGGGACGTCTACACCTTC. This sequence encodes CASSYSGDVYTF.

This rearrangement joins TRBV30 to TRBJ2-7, with 7 bases lining up with TRBD1. V lost 3 bases, J lost 2 bases, and 1 base stayed unmatched. Germline V gives CDR1 GTSNPN, CDR2 SVGIG (reference sequence). This CDR3 contains 12 residues. The CDR3 bases are TGTGCCTGGAGGCAGGGGGCCTACGAGCAGTACTTC. This translates into CAWRQGAYEQYF.

The rearrangement joins TRBV5-1 to TRBJ2-7, with 11 bases aligning to TRBD2. The germline V gene has CDR1 SGHRS and CDR2 YFSETQ. This CDR3 has 17 residues. The J segment lost 0 bases and the V segment lost 4 bases, leaving 9 bases of the junction unmatched. CDR3 in amino acids: CASSLGTSGGFSYEQYF. CDR3 nucleotides: TGCGCCAGCAGCCTCGGGACTAGCGGCGGCTTCTCCTACGAGCAGTACTTC.